This TCR beta chain comes out of a study of OX40 agonist ivuxolimab in advanced cancers. TCRdb's table, derived via immunoSEQ multiplex PCR, lists solely in-frame clones and lacks some. The data show tens of thousands of clones, 75% to 95% seen once. CDR1 is MDHEN, CDR2 SYDVKM, per germline. CDR3 size: 17 residues. The V segment lost 10 bases and the J segment 4 bases; nucleotides outside the gene matches: 20. The clonotype was recovered from an adult with an advanced solid tumor such as melanoma, head and neck, liver or kidney cancer. This specimen consisted of CD4+ or CD8+ T cells sorted from blood, obtained in a trial of the OX40 agonist ivuxolimab. The rearrangement uses TRBV28 and TRBJ2-5; 8 bases align to TRBD1. CDR3 in DNA: TGTGCCACCAAACAAGGACAGGGACCGGCCCCGGGAGAGACCCAGTACTTC. Its translation: CATKQGQGPAPGETQYF. Full variable domain (missing parts from reference TRBV28 and TRBJ2-5): DVKVTQSSRYLVKRTGEKVFLECVQDMDHENMFWYRQDPGLGLRLIYFSYDVKMKEKGDIPEGYSVSREKKERFSLILESASTNQTSMYLCATKQGQGPAPGETQYFGPGTRLLVL.